These 28 T cell receptor beta chains share one sample of origin, sequenced in a study of OX40 agonist ivuxolimab in advanced cancers. Using immunoSEQ multiplex PCR, the repertoire was profiled, and TCRdb retains in-frame clones only, with some absent. The table includes 45,000 to 55,000 clones, about 81% detected once. Sequenced here: CD4+ or CD8+ T cells sorted from blood, sampled in a trial of the OX40 agonist ivuxolimab. These receptors originate from an adult with an advanced solid tumor such as melanoma, head and neck, liver or kidney cancer.

V gene TRBV19 combines with J gene TRBJ1-2; D gene uncertain. Trimming pared 3 bases from V and 1 base from J, leaving 12 bases between. CDR3 length equals 15 residues. Germline V lookup: CDR1 LNHDA, CDR2 SQIVND (reference sequence). The CDR3 DNA reads as TGTGCCAGTAGTATCGGTCCAGGAGGTAACTATGGCTACACCTTC. Its translation is CASSIGPGGNYGYTF.

The J gene is TRBJ2-3, the V gene TRBV6-4; a possible D gene is TRBD2 (5 bases). CDR3 length equals 15 residues. CDR1 is MRHNA, CDR2 SNTAGT, per germline. V lost 2 bases and J lost 6, with 15 bases in between. The CDR3 sequence is CASSDNTFEGDTQYF. CDR3 bases: TGTGCCAGCAGTGACAACACCTTTGAGGGCGATACGCAGTATTTT.

The table lists this clone with a count of one. The chain uses TRBV25-1 and TRBJ1-4, with D unclear. V was cut by 4 bases and J by 10 bases, with 7 bases left in between. The germline gives CDR1 MGHDK, CDR2 SYGVNS. The CDR3 extends over 11 amino acids. The CDR3 sequence is CASSVKGKLFF. The CDR3 nucleotides are TGTGCCAGCAGTGTAAAGGGAAAACTGTTTTTT.

This clone was counted between two and nine times. This rearrangement joins TRBV5-5 to TRBJ2-5, with D unresolved. The CDR3 runs to 16 residues. V shed 0 bases and J shed 2 bases, with 14 bases lying between them. Per the germline V gene, CDR1 is SGHKS and CDR2 is YYEKEE (reference sequence). The CDR3 DNA reads as TGTGCCAGCAGCTTGGCCGTCTCCAGGAGTCAAGAGACCCAGTACTTC. This codes for CASSLAVSRSQETQYF.

This rearrangement joins TRBV6-1 to TRBJ2-1; 12 bases align to TRBD2. Looked up from germline, CDR1 is MNHNS and CDR2 is SASEGT. Trimming took 4 bases from V and 7 from J; bases not matched to a gene: 8. The CDR3 totals 16 residues. CDR3 loop: CASSAARTSGMNEQFF. CDR3 DNA sequence: TGTGCCAGCAGTGCCGCAAGGACTAGCGGGATGAATGAGCAGTTCTTC.

The chain combines TRBV4-1 with TRBJ2-2; 15 bases line up with TRBD2. Germline trimming cut 8 bases from V and 10 bases from J; bases unmatched to any gene: 11. In germline, CDR1 is MGHRA, CDR2 YSYEKL. This CDR3 is built from 16 residues. This CDR3 is CASGWNGLAGGEELFF. DNA for the CDR3: TGCGCCAGCGGATGGAACGGACTAGCGGGGGGGGAGGAGCTGTTTTTT.

The rearrangement links TRBV5-6 to TRBJ2-3, with 12 bases identical to TRBD2. The CDR3 consists of 16 residues. The germline CDR1 and CDR2 sequences are SGHDT and YYEEEE. Losses at the gene ends were 2 bases for V and 7 bases for J; bases not matched to a gene: 8. The CDR3: CASSFRLAGGPNTQYF. In nucleotides, the CDR3 is TGTGCCAGCAGCTTCCGTCTAGCGGGAGGGCCGAATACGCAGTATTTT.

The rearrangement joins TRBV6-5 to TRBJ1-1; TRBD1 matches at 9 bases. The CDR3 is made up of 14 amino acids. CDR1 is MNHEY and CDR2 is SVGAGI in the germline V gene. With 2 bases clipped from V and 5 bases from J, the junction kept 3 bases outside the gene matches. For the CDR3, the DNA is TGTGCCAGCAGTTACCTGACAGGGGGAACTGAAGCTTTCTTT. It encodes CASSYLTGGTEAFF.

The gene calls are TRBV2 and TRBJ2-6, with a possible D match to TRBD2 (5 bases). The germline V gene encodes CDR1 SNHLY and CDR2 FYNNEI. The CDR3 has 17 residues. Deletions cut 2 bases from V and 3 bases from J, with 14 bases between. CDR3 bases: TGTGCCAGCAGTGAACGGGCGGGTGGGAGTGGGGCCAACGTCCTGACTTTC. It translates to CASSERAGGSGANVLTF.

The rearrangement uses TRBV7-2 and TRBJ2-5; 9 bases are shared with TRBD2. The closer fit of TRBJ2-7 to the DNA end suggests the J call may be wrong. Germline V gives CDR1 SGHTA, CDR2 FQGNSA. CDR3 length equals 13 residues. The CDR3 DNA reads TGTGCCAGCAGCCTGGAGCGGGAGGTCGAGCAGTACTTC. This encodes CASSLEREVEQYF.

The gene calls are TRBV5-4 and TRBJ2-1; 10 bases are a match to TRBD2. Unmatched junction bases numbered 10, after V lost 3 bases and J lost 7 bases. The CDR3 spans 16 residues. CDR1 SGHNT and CDR2 YYREEE come from the germline V gene (reference sequence). CDR3 amino acids: CASSSKLAGGGNEQFF. The CDR3 coding sequence is TGTGCCAGCAGCTCAAAGTTAGCGGGAGGTGGAAATGAGCAGTTCTTC.

This clone was seen only once. The chain carries TRBV25-1 and TRBJ1-5; D is unclear. This CDR3 comprises 11 residues. Germline assignment: CDR1 MGHDK and CDR2 SYGVNS. Trimming stripped 6 bases from V and 6 bases from J, with 6 bases between. The DNA for the CDR3 is TGTGCCAGCAGGGATCCTCAGCCCCAGCATTTT. Its protein product is CASRDPQPQHF.

The J gene is TRBJ2-2, the V gene TRBV18, with D unclear. The germline V gene has CDR1 KGHSH and CDR2 LQKENI. CDR3 size: 14 residues. Trimming removed 3 bases from V and 6 bases from J, with 11 bases in between. The CDR3 nucleotides read TGTGCCAGCTCACCTGGGCTAGACGCCGGGGAGCTGTTTTTT. It specifies CASSPGLDAGELFF. The complete variable domain, with remaining parts taken from reference TRBV18 and TRBJ2-2, reads NAGVMQNPRHLVRRRGQEARLRCSPMKGHSHVYWYRQLPEEGLKFMVYLQKENIIDESGMPKERFSAEFPKEGPSILRIQQVVRGDSAAYFCASSPGLDAGELFFGEGSRLTVL.

The J gene is TRBJ2-3, the V gene TRBV19, with 7 bases aligning to TRBD2. The CDR3 contains 20 residues. The trim removed 5 bases at V and 4 bases at J, leaving 24 bases unmatched. CDR1 and CDR2 from the germline V gene are LNHDA and SQIVND (reference sequence). CDR3 nucleotide sequence: TGTGCCAGTAGTTCTCAATACGGAGGGAGGGCCGCCGTGTCCCCAGATACGCAGTATTTT. As protein: CASSSQYGGRAAVSPDTQYF.

The chain carries TRBV5-1 and TRBJ2-3; 7 bases fit TRBD1. The CDR3 totals 15 residues. V dropped 1 base and J dropped 4; count of bases not matched to a gene: 6. Germline CDR1 reads SGHRS; CDR2 reads YFSETQ. This chain's CDR3 is CASSLQGVRADTQYF. CDR3 sequence (DNA): TGCGCCAGCAGCTTGCAGGGGGTAAGGGCAGATACGCAGTATTTT.

The chain couples TRBV7-3 to TRBJ1-1; no clear D gene. V was shortened by 2 bases and J by 10 bases, with 14 bases between the two germline ends. Germline lookup yields CDR1 SGHTA and CDR2 FQGTGA. The CDR3 consists of 13 residues. As DNA, the CDR3 is TGTGCCAGCAGCTTAGACCCCGGGCTAGGAGCTTTCTTT. Translation: CASSLDPGLGAFF.

The V call is TRBV5-1, the J call TRBJ1-3, with no clear D. The CDR3 has 15 residues. Germline CDR1 is SGHRS and CDR2 is YFSETQ. Trimming stripped 0 bases from V and 2 bases from J, with 9 bases between. This CDR3 reads CASSLESATGNTIYF. In DNA form, the CDR3 reads TGCGCCAGCAGCTTGGAATCGGCAACTGGAAACACCATATATTTT.

The V gene is TRBV7-3, the J gene TRBJ2-5, with 8 bases that match TRBD2. There are 14 residues in the CDR3. V lost 5 bases to trimming and J lost 4 bases; unmatched junction nucleotides: 6. Germline CDR1 SGHTA, CDR2 FQGTGA. CDR3 in amino acids: CASSKGLAGETQYF. DNA for the CDR3: TGTGCCAGCAGCAAAGGACTAGCTGGAGAGACCCAGTACTTC. Looking up the rest from reference TRBV7-3 and TRBJ2-5 gives the full variable domain: GAGVSQTPSNKVTEKGKYVELRCDPISGHTALYWYRQSLGQGPEFLIYFQGTGAADDSGLPNDRFFAVRPEGSVSTLKIQRTERGDSAVYLCASSKGLAGETQYFGPGTRLLVL.

This clone was counted a few times. The chain carries TRBV9 and TRBJ1-2; TRBD1 agrees at 7 bases. Germline V gene data show CDR1 as SGDLS and CDR2 as YYNGEE. The CDR3 totals 13 residues. J gave up 5 bases and V 4 bases, and 5 bases lay outside the gene matches. This CDR3 is CASSRDRLYGYTF. CDR3 DNA sequence: TGTGCCAGCAGCCGGGACAGATTATATGGCTACACCTTC.

The CDR3 DNA reads as TGTGCCAGCAGCAGGGTCTACGAGCAGTACTTC. Translated, it gives CASSRVYEQYF. The chain joins TRBV25-1 to TRBJ2-7; possible D gene TRBD1, 5 bases. The CDR3 has 11 amino acids. V was clipped by 6 bases and J by 3 bases, with 6 bases between them. Germline V gene data show CDR1 as MGHDK and CDR2 as SYGVNS.

This clone has only one observation. The gene calls are TRBV5-8 and TRBJ2-1; 10 bases match TRBD2. Unmatched junction bases numbered 8, after V lost 7 bases and J lost 7 bases. The CDR3 runs 14 residues. Per germline, CDR1 SGHTS and CDR2 YDEGEE. In DNA form, the CDR3 reads TGTGCCAGCGATCTAGCGGGAGTATGGAATGAGCAGTTCTTC. Its protein is CASDLAGVWNEQFF.

This sequence joins TRBV7-2 and TRBJ2-1; tentatively, D is TRBD2 (5 bases). CDR1 and CDR2 (germline): SGHTA, FQGNSA. The CDR3 extends over 14 amino acids. Trimming removed 4 bases at V and 1 base at J, with 8 bases between. CDR3 residues: CASSSTRSYNEQFF. The CDR3 nucleotides are TGTGCCAGCAGCTCCACTAGGTCCTACAATGAGCAGTTCTTC.

This clone was seen once. The genes are TRBV4-1 and TRBJ2-5; TRBD2 matches 7 bases. CDR3 length equals 15 residues. V lost 1 base to trimming and J lost 5 bases; unmatched junction nucleotides: 7. CDR1 and CDR2 from the germline V gene are MGHRA and YSYEKL. This chain's CDR3 is CASSQGGGRAETQYF. In DNA, the CDR3 is TGCGCCAGCAGCCAAGGCGGGGGAAGGGCGGAGACCCAGTACTTC.

The CDR3 protein is CASSLKASSGANVLTF. The CDR3 nucleotides are TGTGCCAGCAGCTTAAAGGCGAGCTCTGGGGCCAACGTCCTGACTTTC. The J gene is TRBJ2-6, the V gene TRBV7-6; D unresolved. The CDR3 length is 16 residues. V gave up 2 bases and J gave up 0 bases, with 8 bases separating them. The germline gives CDR1 SGHVS, CDR2 FNYEAQ.

This clone has just a few counts. J is TRBJ2-2 and V is TRBV7-6, with TRBD2 identical over 7 bases. V lost 6 bases and J lost 5; bases outside the gene matches: 12. The germline V gene encodes CDR1 SGHVS and CDR2 FNYEAQ. This CDR3 has 16 residues. As DNA, the CDR3 is TGTGCCAGCAGGAAACGGTCGGGAGGATCGACCGGGGAGCTGTTTTTT. This sequence encodes CASRKRSGGSTGELFF. Combining the CDR3 with reference TRBV7-6 and TRBJ2-2 gives the whole variable domain GAGVSQSPRYKVTKRGQDVALRCDPISGHVSLYWYRQALGQGPEFLTYFNYEAQQDKSGLPNDRFSAERPEGSISTLTIQRTEQRDSAMYRCASRKRSGGSTGELFFGEGSRLTVL.

V is TRBV19 and J is TRBJ1-2; D may be TRBD1 (5 bases). V lost 0 bases to trimming and J lost 4 bases, with 9 bases between them. The CDR3 totals 14 residues. Germline V CDR1 and CDR2: LNHDA, SQIVND (reference sequence). CDR3 sequence reads: CASSIDQGLYGYTF. CDR3 in DNA: TGTGCCAGTAGTATAGATCAGGGACTCTATGGCTACACCTTC.

The chain joins TRBV5-6 to TRBJ1-1; 11 nucleotides agree with TRBD1. The CDR3 has 15 residues. CDR1 SGHDT and CDR2 YYEEEE come from the germline V gene. Trimming at V came to 5 bases and at J to 10 bases, leaving 13 bases not matched to a gene. CDR3 residues: CASRDTGTGGVGAFF. CDR3 nucleotides: TGTGCCAGCAGGGACACCGGGACAGGGGGAGTAGGAGCTTTCTTT.

The chain links TRBV2 to TRBJ2-7; the match to TRBD2 covers 9 bases. V lost 7 bases, J lost 2 bases, and 3 bases stayed unmatched. The CDR3 runs to 13 residues. Germline V gives CDR1 SNHLY, CDR2 FYNNEI. The DNA for the CDR3 is TGTGCCAGCAAGACTAGCGGTCCCTACGAGCAGTACTTC. Protein sequence: CASKTSGPYEQYF. Filled out from reference TRBV2 and TRBJ2-7, the complete variable domain reads EPEVTQTPSHQVTQMGQEVILRCVPISNHLYFYWYRQILGQKVEFLVSFYNNEISEKSEIFDDQFSVERPDGSNFTLKIRSTKLEDSAMYFCASKTSGPYEQYFGPGTRLTVT.